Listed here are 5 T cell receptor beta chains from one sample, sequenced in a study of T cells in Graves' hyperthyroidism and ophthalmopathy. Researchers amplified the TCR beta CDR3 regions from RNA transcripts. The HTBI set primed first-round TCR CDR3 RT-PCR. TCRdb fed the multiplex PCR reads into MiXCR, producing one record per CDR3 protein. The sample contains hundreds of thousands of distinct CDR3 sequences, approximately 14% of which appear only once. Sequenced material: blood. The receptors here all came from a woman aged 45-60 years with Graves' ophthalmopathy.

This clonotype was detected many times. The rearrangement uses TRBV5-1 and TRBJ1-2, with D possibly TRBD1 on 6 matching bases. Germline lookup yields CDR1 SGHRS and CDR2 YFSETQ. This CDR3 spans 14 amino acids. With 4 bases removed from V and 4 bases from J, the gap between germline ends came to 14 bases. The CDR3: CASSPQGSVYGYTF. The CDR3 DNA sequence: TGCGCCAGCAGCCCTCAGGGGTCGGTCTATGGCTACACCTTC.

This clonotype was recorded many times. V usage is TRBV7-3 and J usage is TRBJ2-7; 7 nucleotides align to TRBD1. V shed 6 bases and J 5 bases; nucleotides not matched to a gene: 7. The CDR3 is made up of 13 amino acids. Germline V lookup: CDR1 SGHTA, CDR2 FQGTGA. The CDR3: CASSFQTGDEQYF. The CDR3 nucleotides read TGTGCCAGCAGTTTTCAAACAGGGGACGAGCAGTACTTC.

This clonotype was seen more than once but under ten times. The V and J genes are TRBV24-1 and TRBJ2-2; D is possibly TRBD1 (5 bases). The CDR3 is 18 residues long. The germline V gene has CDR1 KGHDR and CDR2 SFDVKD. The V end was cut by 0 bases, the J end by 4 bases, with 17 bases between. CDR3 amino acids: CATSDLNRWARGTGELFF. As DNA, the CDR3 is TGTGCCACCAGTGATTTGAATCGTTGGGCTAGGGGCACCGGGGAGCTGTTTTTT.

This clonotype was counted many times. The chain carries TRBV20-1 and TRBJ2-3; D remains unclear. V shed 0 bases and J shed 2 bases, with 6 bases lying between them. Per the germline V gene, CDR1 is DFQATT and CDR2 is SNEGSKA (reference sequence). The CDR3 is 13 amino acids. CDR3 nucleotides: TGCAGTGCTAGAGATGAGTTCACAGATACGCAGTATTTT. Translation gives CSARDEFTDTQYF.

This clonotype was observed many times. This CDR3 reads CATSESGTELKGYTF. CDR3 coding DNA: TGTGCCACCAGTGAGTCCGGGACAGAGCTTAAGGGCTACACCTTC. V and J are TRBV24-1 and TRBJ1-2; the match to TRBD1 covers 7 bases. V was clipped by 4 bases and J by 8 bases; unmatched bases: 12. Germline V lookup: CDR1 KGHDR, CDR2 SFDVKD. This CDR3 has 15 residues.